One and the same sample provided the 4 T cell receptor beta chains below, sequenced in a study of blood T cells in healthy people across ages. It was with a sample-barcoded 5' primer and a J-beta primer mix that a second PCR of about 7 to 12 cycles was run. Each CDR3 protein is one row after TCRdb ran MiXCR on the 5' RACE reads. This sample has approximately 1.5 million distinct CDR3 sequences; around 35% occur once, and the top ten carry approximately 11%. Sequenced: blood. The receptor source for this set is a woman in her twenties or thirties in good health.

The J gene is TRBJ2-7, the V gene TRBV5-6; maybe TRBD1 (6 bases). With 4 bases removed from V and 0 bases from J, the gap between germline ends came to 14 bases. From germline, CDR1 is SGHDT and CDR2 YYEEEE. The CDR3 spans 15 residues. The CDR3 reads CASSPPGHLSYEQYF. CDR3 nucleotides: TGTGCCAGCAGCCCACCGGGACACCTCTCCTACGAGCAGTACTTC.

As for this clonotype: A much larger clone lies one base from this, so it may be a read error. V and J are TRBV29-1 and TRBJ2-7; D is uncertain. The CDR3 has 12 residues. The V end lost 5 bases, the J end lost 2 bases, and 10 bases lay between the germline ends. Germline assignment: CDR1 SQVTM and CDR2 ANQGSEA. The DNA for the CDR3 is TGCAGCGTTCGAGGCAGCCCCTACGAGCAGTACTTC. Protein: CSVRGSPYEQYF.

The chain employs TRBV29-1 and TRBJ1-1; D not resolved. Trimming removed 1 base at V and 4 bases at J, with 10 bases between. Germline V CDR1 and CDR2: SQVTM, ANQGSEA. The CDR3 consists of 13 residues. The DNA for the CDR3 is TGCAGCGTTGAAGTCACAGATCGCACTGAAGCTTTCTTT. Amino acid sequence: CSVEVTDRTEAFF.

This clonotype was seen more than once but under ten times. The rearrangement joins TRBV28 to TRBJ2-3; 9 nucleotides match TRBD2. This CDR3 has 16 amino acids. V dropped 2 bases and J dropped 0; count of bases not matched to a gene: 3. Looked up from germline, CDR1 is MDHEN and CDR2 is SYDVKM. The CDR3 sequence is CASSLLAGTSTDTQYF. The CDR3 coding sequence is TGTGCCAGCAGTTTACTAGCGGGGACTAGCACAGATACGCAGTATTTT.